This TCR beta chain was observed in a study of blood T cell repertoires in COVID-19. Study-level information: Samples came from the United States, Italy and Spain, spanning acute and convalescent COVID-19. The analysed material was cDNA or gDNA that came from T cells, B-cell-depleted T cells, or PBMCs.

Some clones are missing from TCRdb's copy, which holds only in-frame ones; the method was immunoSEQ multiplex PCR. Seen here are roughly 220,000 clones, just over 85% observed once, and the top ten hold 3.5% to 4%. Those enrolled, adults aged roughly 18 to 100 years, came from fewer than 25 US areas. Clinical history reported by participants formed the basis on which cohorts were assigned. V was cut by 6 bases and J by 2 bases, with 14 bases left in between. Looked up from germline, CDR1 is MNHEY and CDR2 is SVGAGI. The CDR3 contains 14 residues. The material sequenced was PBMCs or T cells enriched from blood (not recorded which). This clonotype was obtained from a woman aged 40 to 49 with acute COVID-19. The chain links TRBV6-5 to TRBJ2-7; maybe TRBD1 (6 bases). This CDR3 reads CASRPRGQTYEQYF. Here the CDR3 DNA reads TGTGCCAGCAGGCCCCGAGGACAGACCTACGAGCAGTACTTC.